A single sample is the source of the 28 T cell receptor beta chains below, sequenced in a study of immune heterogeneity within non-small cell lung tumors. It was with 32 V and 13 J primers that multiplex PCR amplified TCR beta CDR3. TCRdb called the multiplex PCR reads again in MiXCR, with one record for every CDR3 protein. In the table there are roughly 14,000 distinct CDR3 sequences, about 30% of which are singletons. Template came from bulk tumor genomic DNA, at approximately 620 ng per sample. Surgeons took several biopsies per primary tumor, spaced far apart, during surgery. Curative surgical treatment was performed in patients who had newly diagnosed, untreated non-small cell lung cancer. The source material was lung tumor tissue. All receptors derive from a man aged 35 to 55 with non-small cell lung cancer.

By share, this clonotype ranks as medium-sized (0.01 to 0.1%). The CDR3 is CASSESGQGRYEQYF. DNA for the CDR3: TGCGCCAGCAGTGAATCGGGACAGGGTCGCTACGAGCAGTACTTC. This chain joins TRBV10-1 and TRBJ2-7; 9 bases align to TRBD1. The CDR3 runs to 15 residues. The V gene's germline CDR1 is WNHNN and CDR2 SYGVQD (reference sequence). V lost 3 bases, J lost 3 bases, and 6 bases stayed unmatched.

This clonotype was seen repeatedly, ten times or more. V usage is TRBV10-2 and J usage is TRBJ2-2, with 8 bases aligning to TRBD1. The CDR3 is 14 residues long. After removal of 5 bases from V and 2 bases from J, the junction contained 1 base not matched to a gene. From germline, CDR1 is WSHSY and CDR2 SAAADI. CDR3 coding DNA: TGCGCCAGCAGTACAGGGGGTAACACCGGGGAGCTGTTTTTT. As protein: CASSTGGNTGELFF.

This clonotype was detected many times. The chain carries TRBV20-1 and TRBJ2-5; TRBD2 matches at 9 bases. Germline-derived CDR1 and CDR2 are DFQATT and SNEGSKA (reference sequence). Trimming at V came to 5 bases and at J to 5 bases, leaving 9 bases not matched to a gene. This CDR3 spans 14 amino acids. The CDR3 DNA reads TGCAGTGCTGGACCGGGACTAGCAAGGGAGACCCAGTACTTC. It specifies CSAGPGLARETQYF.

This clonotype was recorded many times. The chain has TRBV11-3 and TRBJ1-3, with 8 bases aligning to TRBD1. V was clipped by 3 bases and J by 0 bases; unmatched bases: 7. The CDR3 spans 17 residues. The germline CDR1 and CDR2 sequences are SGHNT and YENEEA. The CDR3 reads CASSLGGTGRSGNTIYF. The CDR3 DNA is TGTGCCAGCAGCTTGGGGGGGACAGGACGCTCTGGAAACACCATATATTTT.

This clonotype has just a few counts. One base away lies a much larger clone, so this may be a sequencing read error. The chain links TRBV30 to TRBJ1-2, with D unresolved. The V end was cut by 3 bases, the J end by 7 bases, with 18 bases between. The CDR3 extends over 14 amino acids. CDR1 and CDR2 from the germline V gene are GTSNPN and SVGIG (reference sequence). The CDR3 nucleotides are TGTGCCTGGAGGGGAGACGAGGACCCTCTTGGCTACACCTTC. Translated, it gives CAWRGDEDPLGYTF.

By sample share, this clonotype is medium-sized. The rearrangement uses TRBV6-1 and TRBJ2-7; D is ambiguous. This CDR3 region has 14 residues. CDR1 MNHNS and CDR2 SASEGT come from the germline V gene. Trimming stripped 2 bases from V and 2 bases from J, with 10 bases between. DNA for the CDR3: TGTGCCAGCAGTGAACCGGGTCGAGCCTACGAGCAGTACTTC. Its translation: CASSEPGRAYEQYF.

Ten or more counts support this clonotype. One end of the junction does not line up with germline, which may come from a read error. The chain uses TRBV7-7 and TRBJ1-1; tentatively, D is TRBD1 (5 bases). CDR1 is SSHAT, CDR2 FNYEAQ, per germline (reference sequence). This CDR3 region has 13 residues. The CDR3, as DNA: TGTGCTAGCAGCTTATCCCAGGGCACTGAAGCTTTCTTT. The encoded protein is CASSLSQGTEAFF.

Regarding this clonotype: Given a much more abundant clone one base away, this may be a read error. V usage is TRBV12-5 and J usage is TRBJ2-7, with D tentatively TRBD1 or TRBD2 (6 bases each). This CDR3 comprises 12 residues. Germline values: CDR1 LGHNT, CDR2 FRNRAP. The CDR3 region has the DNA TGTGCTAGTCGTGGGGGGCACTACAAGCAGTACTTC. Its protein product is CASRGGHYKQYF. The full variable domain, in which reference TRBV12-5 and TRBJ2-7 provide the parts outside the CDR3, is DARVTQTPRHKVTEMGQEVTMRCQPILGHNTVFWYRQTMMQGLELLAYFRNRAPLDDSGMPKDRFSAEMPDATLATLKIQPSEPRDSAVYFCASRGGHYKQYFGPGTRLTVT.

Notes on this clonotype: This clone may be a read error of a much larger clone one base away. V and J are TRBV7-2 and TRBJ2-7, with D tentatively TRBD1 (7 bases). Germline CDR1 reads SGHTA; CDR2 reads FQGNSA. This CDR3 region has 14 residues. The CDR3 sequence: CSSSSTGEAYEQYF. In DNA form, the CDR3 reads TGTTCCAGCAGCTCAACAGGGGAGGCCTACGAGCAGTACTTC.

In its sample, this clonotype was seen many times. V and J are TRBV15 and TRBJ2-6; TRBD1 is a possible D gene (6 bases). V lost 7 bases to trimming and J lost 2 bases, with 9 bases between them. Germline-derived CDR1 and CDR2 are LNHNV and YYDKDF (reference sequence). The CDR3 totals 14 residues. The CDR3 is CATTAGAGANVLTF. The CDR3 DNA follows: TGTGCCACCACGGCAGGGGCTGGGGCCAACGTCCTGACTTTC.

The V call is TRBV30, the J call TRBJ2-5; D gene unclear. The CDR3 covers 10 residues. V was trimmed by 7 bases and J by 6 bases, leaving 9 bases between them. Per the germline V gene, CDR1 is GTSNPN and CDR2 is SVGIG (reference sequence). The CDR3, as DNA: TGTGCCTACTCCTTGAAGACCCAGTACTTC. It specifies CAYSLKTQYF.

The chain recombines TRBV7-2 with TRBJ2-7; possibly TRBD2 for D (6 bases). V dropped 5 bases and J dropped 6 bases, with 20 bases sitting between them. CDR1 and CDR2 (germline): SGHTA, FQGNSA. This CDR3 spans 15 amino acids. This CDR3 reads CASSDLDYLPSEQYF. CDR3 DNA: TGTGCCAGCAGCGACTTGGACTATTTGCCTAGCGAGCAGTACTTC.

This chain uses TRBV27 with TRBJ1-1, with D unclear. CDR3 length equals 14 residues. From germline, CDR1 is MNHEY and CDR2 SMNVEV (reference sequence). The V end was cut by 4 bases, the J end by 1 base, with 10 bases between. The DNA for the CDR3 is TGTGCCAGCAGTTCGGAAGGCCGGAACACTGAAGCTTTCTTT. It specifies CASSSEGRNTEAFF.

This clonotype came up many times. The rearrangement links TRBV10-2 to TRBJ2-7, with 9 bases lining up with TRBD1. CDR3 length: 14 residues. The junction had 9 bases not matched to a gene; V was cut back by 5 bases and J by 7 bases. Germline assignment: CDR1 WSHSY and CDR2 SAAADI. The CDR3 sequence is CASSTGGAGWEQYF. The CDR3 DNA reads TGCGCCAGCAGTACAGGGGGCGCCGGGTGGGAGCAGTACTTC.

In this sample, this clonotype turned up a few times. The CDR3 DNA sequence: TGTGCCTGGAGTGTATACGCTGGCCAGACCCAGTACTTC. Its protein product is CAWSVYAGQTQYF. This chain joins TRBV30 and TRBJ2-5; no clear D gene. This CDR3 has 13 residues. Trimming stripped 0 bases from V and 6 bases from J, with 11 bases between. Germline assignment: CDR1 GTSNPN and CDR2 SVGIG (reference sequence).

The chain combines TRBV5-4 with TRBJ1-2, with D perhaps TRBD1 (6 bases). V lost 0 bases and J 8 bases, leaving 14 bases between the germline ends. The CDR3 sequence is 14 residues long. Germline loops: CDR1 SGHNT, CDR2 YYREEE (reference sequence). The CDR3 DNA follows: TGTGCCAGCAGCTTGGCGGGACTCAGGGGAGGCTACACCTTC. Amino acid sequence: CASSLAGLRGGYTF. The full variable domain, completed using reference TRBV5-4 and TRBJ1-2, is ETGVTQSPTHLIKTRGQQVTLRCSSQSGHNTVSWYQQALGQGPQFIFQYYREEENGRGNFPPRFSGLQFPNYSSELNVNALELDDSALYLCASSLAGLRGGYTFGSGTRLTVV.

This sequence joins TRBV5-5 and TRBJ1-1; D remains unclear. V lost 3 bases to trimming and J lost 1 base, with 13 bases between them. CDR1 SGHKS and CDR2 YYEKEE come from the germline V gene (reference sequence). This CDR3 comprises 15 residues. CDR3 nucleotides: TGTGCCAGCAGCTCGGAAGACACCCCGAACACTGAAGCTTTCTTT. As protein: CASSSEDTPNTEAFF. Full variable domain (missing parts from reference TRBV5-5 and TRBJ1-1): DAGVTQSPTHLIKTRGQQVTLRCSPISGHKSVSWYQQVLGQGPQFIFQYYEKEERGRGNFPDRFSARQFPNYSSELNVNALLLGDSALYLCASSSEDTPNTEAFFGQGTRLTVV.

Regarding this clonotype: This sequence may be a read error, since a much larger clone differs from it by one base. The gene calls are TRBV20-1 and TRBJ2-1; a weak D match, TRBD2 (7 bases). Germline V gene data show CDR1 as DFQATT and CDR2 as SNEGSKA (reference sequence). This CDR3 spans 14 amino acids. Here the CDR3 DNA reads TGCAGTGCTAGAGACTGGTGGGGGGGCAATGGGCAGTTCTTC. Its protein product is CSARDWWGGNGQFF.

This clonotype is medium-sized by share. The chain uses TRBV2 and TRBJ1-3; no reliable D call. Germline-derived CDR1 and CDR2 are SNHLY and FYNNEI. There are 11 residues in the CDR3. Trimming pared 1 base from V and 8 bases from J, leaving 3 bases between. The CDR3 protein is CASSEGYTIYF. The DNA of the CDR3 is TGTGCCAGCAGTGAAGGATACACCATATATTTT.

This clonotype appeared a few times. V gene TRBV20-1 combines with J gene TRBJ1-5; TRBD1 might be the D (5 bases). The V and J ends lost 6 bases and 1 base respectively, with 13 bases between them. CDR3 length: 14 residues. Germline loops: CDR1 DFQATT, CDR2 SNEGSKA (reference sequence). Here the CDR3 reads CSATGHLSNQPQHF. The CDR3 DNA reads TGCAGTGCAACCGGACACCTGAGCAATCAGCCCCAGCATTTT.

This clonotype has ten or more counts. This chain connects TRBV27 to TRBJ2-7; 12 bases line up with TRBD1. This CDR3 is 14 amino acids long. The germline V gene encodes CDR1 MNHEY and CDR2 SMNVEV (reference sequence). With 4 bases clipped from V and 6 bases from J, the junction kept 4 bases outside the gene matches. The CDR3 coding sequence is TGTGCCAGCAGTTCGGGACAGGGGGCCTTCGAGCAGTACTTC. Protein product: CASSSGQGAFEQYF.

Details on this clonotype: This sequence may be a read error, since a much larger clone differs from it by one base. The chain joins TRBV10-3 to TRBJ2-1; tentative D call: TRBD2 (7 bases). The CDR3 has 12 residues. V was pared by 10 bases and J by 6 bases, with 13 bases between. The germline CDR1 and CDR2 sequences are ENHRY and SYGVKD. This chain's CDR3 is CATRGAGNEQFF. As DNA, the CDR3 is TGTGCCACCCGGGGGGCGGGCAATGAGCAGTTCTTC.

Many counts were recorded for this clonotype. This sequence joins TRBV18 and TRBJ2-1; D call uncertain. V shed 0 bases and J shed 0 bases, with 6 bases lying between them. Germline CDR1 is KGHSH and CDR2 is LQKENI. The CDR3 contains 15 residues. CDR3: CASSPPASSYNEQFF. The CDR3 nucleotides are TGTGCCAGCTCACCACCCGCTAGCTCCTACAATGAGCAGTTCTTC. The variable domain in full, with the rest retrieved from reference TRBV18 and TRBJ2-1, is NAGVMQNPRHLVRRRGQEARLRCSPMKGHSHVYWYRQLPEEGLKFMVYLQKENIIDESGMPKERFSAEFPKEGPSILRIQQVVRGDSAAYFCASSPPASSYNEQFFGPGTRLTVL.

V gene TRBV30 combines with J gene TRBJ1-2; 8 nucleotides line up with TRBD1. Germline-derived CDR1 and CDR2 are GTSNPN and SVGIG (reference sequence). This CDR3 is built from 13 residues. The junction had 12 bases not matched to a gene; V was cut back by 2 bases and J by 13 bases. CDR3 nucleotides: TGTGCCTGGAGTTGGGACAGGAGTTGGGGATGCACCTTC. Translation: CAWSWDRSWGCTF.

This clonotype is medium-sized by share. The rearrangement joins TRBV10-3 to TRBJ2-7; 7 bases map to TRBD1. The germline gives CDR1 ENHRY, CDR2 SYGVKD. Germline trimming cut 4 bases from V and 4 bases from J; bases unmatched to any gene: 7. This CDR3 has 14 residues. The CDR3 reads CAISGGTVGYEQYF. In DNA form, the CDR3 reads TGTGCCATCAGTGGGGGGACAGTAGGTTACGAGCAGTACTTC.

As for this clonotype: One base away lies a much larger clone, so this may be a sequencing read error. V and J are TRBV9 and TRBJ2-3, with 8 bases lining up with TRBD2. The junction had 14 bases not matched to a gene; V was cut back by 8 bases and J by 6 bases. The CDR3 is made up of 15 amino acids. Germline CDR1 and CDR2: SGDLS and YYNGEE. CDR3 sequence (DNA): TGTGCCAGAAGCACCCGCCCGGGAGGGTTCGATACGCAGTATTTT. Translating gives CARSTRPGGFDTQYF.

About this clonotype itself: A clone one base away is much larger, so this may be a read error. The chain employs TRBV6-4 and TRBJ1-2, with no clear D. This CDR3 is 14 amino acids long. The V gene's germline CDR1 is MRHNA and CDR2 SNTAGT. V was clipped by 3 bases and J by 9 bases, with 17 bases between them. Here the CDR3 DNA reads TGTGCCAGCAGTGAGGGCACCGCCCTGGGGAGCTACACCTTC. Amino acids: CASSEGTALGSYTF.

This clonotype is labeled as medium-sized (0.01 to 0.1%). The CDR3 nucleotides are TGTGCCAGCAGTACGGTGACTAACTATGGCTACACCTTC. It is translated as CASSTVTNYGYTF. This chain links TRBV2 with TRBJ1-2; no clear D gene. From germline, CDR1 is SNHLY and CDR2 FYNNEI. CDR3 length equals 13 residues. The V and J ends lost 5 bases and 0 bases respectively, with 7 bases between them.